This T cell receptor beta chain is from a study of CD8+ T cells in alopecia areata (dated by TCRdb to the late 2010s). For the wider study: Treated patients were enrolled in an open-label pilot trial of oral tofacitinib, 5 to 10 mg twice daily, for moderate-to-severe alopecia areata. The SALT score, which quantifies the percentage of affected scalp surface area, was used to measure disease severity in treated patients. Human TCRbeta sequencing covered scalp tissue and sorted CD4+ and CD8+ peripheral blood T cells from patchy and totalis/universalis alopecia areata patients and healthy controls. immunoSEQ multiplex PCR using 35 Vbeta forward primers and 13 Jbeta reverse primers was used to amplify TCRbeta CDR3 regions. Scalp clonality was compared among normal scalp (n=4), patchy alopecia areata scalp (n=8), and alopecia totalis/universalis scalp (n=8). Patients received tofacitinib for 6 to 18 months and were then followed off drug for 6 months to check for delayed response and recurrence. Biopsies were taken from tofacitinib-treated patients at baseline and at 4 and 24 weeks of treatment, and a later scalp biopsy was taken in several of the tofacitinib-treated patients. RNA was obtained with the PAXgene miRNA kit for fixed scalp, the miRNeasy kit for PBMCs, and the RNeasy kit for mouse skin. In both human patients and the C3H/HeJ mouse model, the study applied high-throughput TCRbeta sequencing to look at T cell clonal expansion in alopecia areata. Beyond this particular receptor, the publication reports: Scalp clonality and the number of expanded CD8+ clones among the top 100 scalp clones were significantly decreased by tofacitinib. Scalp TCR repertoire analysis is complicated because resident alphabeta T cells in normal human skin are also sequenced, whereas mouse skin is dominated by gammadelta T cells. Many expanded lesional clones persisted in scalp and blood during tofacitinib treatment, which may partly explain relapse after stopping treatment. Because the treated cohort was small and had just a single nonresponder, larger studies are needed to establish links between baseline CD8+ expansion and response. Shared TCR sequences between patients were less evident than in mice, which may be partly attributable to HLA diversity in the patient population. Higher clonality and more expanded CD8+ clones were observed in lesional scalp than in normal scalp, particularly in alopecia totalis/universalis, a finding suggestive of antigenic drive.

The library was built by means of the immunoSEQ multiplex PCR assay. RNA was extracted from all samples and reverse transcribed into cDNA as template for TCR sequencing. First-strand cDNA was synthesized with SuperScript III using a 2:1 mix of oligo-dT and random hexamers. A synthetic immune receptor repertoire was used to measure amplification bias, and any remaining bias was corrected computationally. As for the original processing: Raw reads were preprocessed to remove errors, and CDR3 was defined by IMGT conventions from the conserved cysteine to phenylalanine. Clonality was calculated as 1 minus Shannon entropy normalized by log2 of the number of productive unique TCRs. CD4 or CD8 identity of scalp clones was inferred by cross-referencing scalp TCRbeta sequences with sorted blood CD4 and CD8 repertoires. The table was pulled from immuneACCESS by TCRdb, which kept in-frame rearrangements only. Such tables lose some clones; where checked, under half of the loss comes from unresolved V genes, and the rest has no known cause. The DNA gave D and trimming, while V, J and clone size come from that table. Within this sample are roughly 200,000 clones, with 50% to 60% of them counted one time only. The ten largest account for 3% to 4% of the sample.

As regards this clone: This clone's antigen is unknown. No per-base quality is available; no much larger clone lies one base away.

In light of the paper, this sample's time point label describes: more than three weeks on oral tofacitinib. Read against the paper, the sample's treatment or condition label means: oral pan-JAK inhibitor, 5-10 mg twice daily. Lesional scalp punch biopsies and peripheral blood were obtained from alopecia areata patients. PBMCs were isolated by density centrifugation and stained for CD3, CD4 and CD8, after which CD4+ and CD8+ T cells were sorted on a FACSAria. The receptor was derived from a human donor with alopecia areata. Specimen: CD4+ T cells sorted from blood, collected at week 4, from a patient treated with tofacitinib.

The CDR3 reads CASSPGGGGETQYF. The DNA sequence reads TGTGCCAGCAGCCCCGGGGGAGGCGGGGAGACCCAGTACTTC. Recombination joined TRBV7-2 with TRBJ2-5, and TRBD2 may be the D gene, going by 6 matching bases. CDR1 and CDR2 were assigned from the germline V gene as SGHTA and FQGNSA. The CDR3 runs 14 amino acids, cysteine and phenylalanine included. Only the CDR3 DNA is retained, 42 bases long and in frame from the first base. V and J are truncated by 5 bases and 5 bases respectively, leaving an intervening sequence of 15 bases.